Listed below are T cell receptor beta chains from one sample, sequenced in a study of T cells after yellow fever vaccination. MiXCR was run by TCRdb on the 5' RACE reads, yielding one entry per CDR3 protein. The repertoire holds 550,000 or so distinct CDR3 sequences, with about 19% as singletons. The sample was PBMCs, taken 15 days after the yellow fever booster vaccination. The receptors shown here come from a man aged 30 to 45 who received the YFV17D yellow fever vaccine. Both conserved end residues are part of each CDR3. D genes are given only for firm matches. Rows may omit the clone size; those that give it use once, few, many or a size class.

TRBJ1-1,-,TRBV19,11,-,TGTGCCAGTAGCGAACTTCGAGGGGCTTTCTTT,CASSELRGAFF
TRBJ1-1,-,TRBV19,13,TRBD1,TGTGCCAGTAGTAGCCGGGACAGCGTTGAAGCTTTCTTT,CASSSRDSVEAFF
TRBJ2-1,-,TRBV29-1,18,TRBD1,TGCAGCGTTGGAAGACGATGGAGCGGACAGGGTCAGGACAATGAGCAGTTCTTC,CSVGRRWSGQGQDNEQFF
TRBJ1-4,few,TRBV5-1,14,TRBD1,TGCGCCAGCGGAACAGGGGAGTTAGGTGAAAAACTGTTTTTT,CASGTGELGEKLFF
TRBJ2-3,-,TRBV25-1,17,TRBD2,TGTGCCAGCAGTGAATACGGACTAGGAAGTCAAGTAGATACGCAGTATTTT,CASSEYGLGSQVDTQYF
TRBJ2-7,-,TRBV27,16,-,TGTGCCAGCAGTTTAGTGGCCTACCCAAATTCGGACGAGCAGTACTTC,CASSLVAYPNSDEQYF
TRBJ1-2,-,TRBV5-6,14,-,TGTGCCAGCATTAGAAGGACTAATAACTATGGCTACACCTTC,CASIRRTNNYGYTF
TRBJ2-3,few,TRBV11-2,11,-,TGTGCCAGCAGCTTAGATTATGGTCAGTATTTT,CASSLDYGQYF
TRBJ2-5,few,TRBV20-1,15,-,TGCAGTGCTAGAATCCGTGGTCCCGGGGCGGAGACCCAGTACTTC,CSARIRGPGAETQYF
TRBJ1-4,-,TRBV20-1,15,TRBD1,TGCAGTGCTAGAGACAGGGGGCGAACTAATGAAAAACTGTTTTTT,CSARDRGRTNEKLFF
TRBJ2-7,few,TRBV29-1,13,TRBD1,TGCAGCGGGGGACAGGGGGAATCCTACGAGCAGTACTTC,CSGGQGESYEQYF
TRBJ2-1,-,TRBV9,15,TRBD2,TGTGCCAGCAGCGAGGCGGGAGAAGGCTACAATGAGCAGTTCTTC,CASSEAGEGYNEQFF
TRBJ1-2,-,TRBV30,15,-,TGTGCCTGGAGTTACCAGTACCTGAGTAACTATGGCTACACCTTC,CAWSYQYLSNYGYTF
TRBJ2-1,few,TRBV5-1,15,-,TGCGCCAGCAGCTTGGGGGGACTCCCGCACAATGAGCAGTTCTTC,CASSLGGLPHNEQFF
TRBJ2-2,few,TRBV14,17,TRBD2,TGTGCCAGCAGCCGAAACGGAGGGAGGGCCGGCACCGGGGAGCTGTTTTTT,CASSRNGGRAGTGELFF
TRBJ1-3,-,TRBV7-2,16,-,TGTGCCAGCAGCTTAGAAGCAAGTGGCCGAGGAAACACCATATATTTT,CASSLEASGRGNTIYF
TRBJ2-3,-,TRBV7-9,15,TRBD1,TGTGCCAGCAGCTTAAAGGGGGCAAGATTGGATACGCAGTATTTT,CASSLKGARLDTQYF
TRBJ2-4,few,TRBV30,15,-,TGTGCCTGGAGTAGGAGGGGGGTAGCCAAAAACATTCAGTACTTC,CAWSRRGVAKNIQYF
TRBJ2-7,-,TRBV20-1,11,-,TGCAGTGCTAGAGAATTGGAGCGGCAGTACTTC,CSARELERQYF
TRBJ1-4,-,TRBV5-1,14,-,TGCGCCAGCACTGGACCCGGGACTAATGAAAAACTGTTTTTT,CASTGPGTNEKLFF
TRBJ2-7,-,TRBV20-1,12,-,TGCAGCGGCAGGGGGGGCTCCTACGAGCAGTACTTC,CSGRGGSYEQYF
TRBJ1-4,-,TRBV29-1,13,-,TGCAGCGTAACAGGGATAACTAATGAAAAACTGTTTTTT,CSVTGITNEKLFF
TRBJ2-7,few,TRBV25-1,16,-,TGTGCCAGCAGCTCCCCCAGGGGGAGGAATTCCTACGAGCAGTACTTC,CASSSPRGRNSYEQYF
TRBJ2-1,-,TRBV12-3/TRBV12-4,12,-,TGTGCCAGCAGTTTACCGGGGAGTGAGCAGTTCTTC,CASSLPGSEQFF
TRBJ2-3,few,TRBV5-1,13,-,TGCGCCAGCAGTTGGACTTCCCCAGATACGCAGTATTTT,CASSWTSPDTQYF
TRBJ2-3,-,TRBV9,13,-,TGTGCCAGCGGACAATCCTACACAGATACGCAGTATTTT,CASGQSYTDTQYF
TRBJ2-3,few,TRBV7-3,18,TRBD2,TGTGCCAGCAGCTTAACTCGAACTAGCGGGAGAGGGACAGATACGCAGTATTTT,CASSLTRTSGRGTDTQYF
TRBJ2-5,few,TRBV6-1,13,TRBD1,TGTGCCAGCGGGACAGCTCTCCAAGAGACCCAGTACTTC,CASGTALQETQYF
TRBJ2-7,few,TRBV29-1,19,-,TGCAGCGTTGAAGGCAAAGGTCCCGAGGCGGGGGCGAAGCGATACGAGCAGTACTTC,CSVEGKGPEAGAKRYEQYF
TRBJ2-2,few,TRBV29-1,14,-,TGCAGCGTCAGACAATTTTCGAACACCGGGGAGCTGTTTTTT,CSVRQFSNTGELFF
TRBJ1-6,-,TRBV6-1,14,TRBD1,TGTGCCAGCAACCGACAGGGAGCGGATTCACCCCTCCACTTT,CASNRQGADSPLHF